These 4 T cell receptor beta chains share one sample of origin, sequenced in a study of blood T cell repertoires in COVID-19. Measured with immunoSEQ multiplex PCR; TCRdb has only the in-frame clones, and not every one. The profile covers about 75,000 clones, with approximately 79% appearing a single time and less than 6% taken by the ten largest. The sequencing sample was made of peripheral blood. The receptors here all came from a woman aged 80 or older with active or convalescent COVID-19.

The chain recombines TRBV2 with TRBJ1-5; D is undetermined. The CDR3 totals 15 residues. Germline V gene data show CDR1 as SNHLY and CDR2 as FYNNEI. The ends were cut back, 8 bases at V and 3 bases at J, with 17 bases in the middle. In nucleotides, the CDR3 is TGTGCCAGCTTCCTGACTTTAAGCGTCAATCAGCCCCAGCATTTT. Its protein product is CASFLTLSVNQPQHF. The whole variable domain, remainder taken from reference TRBV2 and TRBJ1-5, is EPEVTQTPSHQVTQMGQEVILRCVPISNHLYFYWYRQILGQKVEFLVSFYNNEISEKSEIFDDQFSVERPDGSNFTLKIRSTKLEDSAMYFCASFLTLSVNQPQHFGDGTRLSIL.

The gene calls are TRBV10-3 and TRBJ2-1; TRBD2 matches 10 bases. Per the germline V gene, CDR1 is ENHRY and CDR2 is SYGVKD. V was pared by 5 bases and J by 1 base, with 8 bases of the junction left unmatched. This CDR3 comprises 17 residues. The CDR3 loop reads CAISISGGARSYNEQFF. The CDR3 nucleotides read TGTGCCATCAGTATCAGCGGGGGGGCAAGGTCCTACAATGAGCAGTTCTTC.

This chain joins TRBV12-5 and TRBJ2-5, with TRBD2 identical over 12 bases. This CDR3 comprises 14 residues. V shed 6 bases and J 5 bases; nucleotides not matched to a gene: 4. CDR1 and CDR2 from the germline V gene are LGHNT and FRNRAP. The CDR3 DNA reads as TGTGCTAGTGGGCTAGCGGGGGGGCTCGAGACCCAGTACTTC. Amino acid sequence: CASGLAGGLETQYF.

By its share, this clone is medium-sized. The chain carries TRBV11-3 and TRBJ1-1; no definite D call. Trimming left V 1 base short and J 3 bases short, with 9 bases between. The germline V gene has CDR1 SGHNT and CDR2 YENEEA. This CDR3 comprises 14 residues. The CDR3 coding sequence is TGTGCCAGCAGCTTAGGCGGGAGGGACACTGAAGCTTTCTTT. Amino acid sequence: CASSLGGRDTEAFF.